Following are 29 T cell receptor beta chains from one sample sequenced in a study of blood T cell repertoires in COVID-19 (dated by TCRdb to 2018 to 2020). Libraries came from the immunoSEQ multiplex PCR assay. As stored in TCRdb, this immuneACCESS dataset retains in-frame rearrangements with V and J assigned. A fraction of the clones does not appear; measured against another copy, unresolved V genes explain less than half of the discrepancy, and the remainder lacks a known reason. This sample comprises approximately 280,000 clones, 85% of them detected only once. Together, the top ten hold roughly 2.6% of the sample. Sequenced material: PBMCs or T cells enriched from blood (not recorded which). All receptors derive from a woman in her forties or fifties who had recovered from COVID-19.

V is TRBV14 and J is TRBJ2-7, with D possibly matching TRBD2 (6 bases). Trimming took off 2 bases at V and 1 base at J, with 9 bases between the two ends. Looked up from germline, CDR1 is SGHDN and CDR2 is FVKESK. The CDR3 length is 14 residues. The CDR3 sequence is CASSQSLASYEQYF. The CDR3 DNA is TGTGCCAGCAGCCAATCGCTAGCGTCCTACGAGCAGTACTTC.

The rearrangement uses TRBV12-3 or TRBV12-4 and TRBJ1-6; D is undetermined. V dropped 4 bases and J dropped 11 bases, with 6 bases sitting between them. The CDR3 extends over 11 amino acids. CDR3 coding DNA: TGTGCCAGCAGTTCAGGTCCACCCCTCCACTTT. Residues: CASSSGPPLHF.

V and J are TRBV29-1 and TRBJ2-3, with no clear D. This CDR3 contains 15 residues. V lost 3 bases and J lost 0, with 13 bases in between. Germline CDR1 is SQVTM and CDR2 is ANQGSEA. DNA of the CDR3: TGCAGCGTTGATGCCTCCCGGTCTAGCACAGATACGCAGTATTTT. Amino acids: CSVDASRSSTDTQYF.

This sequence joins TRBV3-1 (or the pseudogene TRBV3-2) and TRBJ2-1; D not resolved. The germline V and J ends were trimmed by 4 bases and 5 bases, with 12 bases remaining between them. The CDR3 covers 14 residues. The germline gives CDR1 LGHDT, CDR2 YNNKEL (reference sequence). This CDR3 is CASSPTGVHNEQFF. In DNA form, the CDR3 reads TGTGCCAGCAGCCCCACTGGAGTCCACAATGAGCAGTTCTTC.

CDR3 amino acids: CASSPGMSGGNQPQHF. In DNA form, the CDR3 reads TGTGCCAGCTCACCGGGGATGTCAGGGGGCAATCAGCCCCAGCATTTT. The J gene is TRBJ1-5, the V gene TRBV18, with D tentatively TRBD1 (6 bases). This CDR3 region has 16 residues. V lost 3 bases, J lost 2 bases, and 14 bases lay in between. CDR1 and CDR2 (germline): KGHSH, LQKENI.

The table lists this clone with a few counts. The CDR3 DNA sequence: TGTGCCAGTAGTAGTTGGAGATTCAATGAGCAGTTCTTC. Translated, it gives CASSSWRFNEQFF. The chain combines TRBV19 with TRBJ2-1; no clear D gene. V lost 4 bases, J lost 6 bases, and 10 bases lay in between. This CDR3 contains 13 residues. CDR1 is LNHDA and CDR2 is SQIVND in the germline V gene (reference sequence).

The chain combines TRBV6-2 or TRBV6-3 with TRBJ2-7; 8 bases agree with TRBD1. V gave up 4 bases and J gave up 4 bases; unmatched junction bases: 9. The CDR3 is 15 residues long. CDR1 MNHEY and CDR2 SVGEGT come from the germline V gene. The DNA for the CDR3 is TGTGCCAGCAGTTTCCCGGGACAGGTGAAATACGAGCAGTACTTC. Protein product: CASSFPGQVKYEQYF.

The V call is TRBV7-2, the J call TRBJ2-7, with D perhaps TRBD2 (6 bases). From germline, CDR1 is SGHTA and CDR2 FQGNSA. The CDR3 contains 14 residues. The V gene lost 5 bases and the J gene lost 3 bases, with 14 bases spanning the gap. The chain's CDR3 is CASSLGGVLYEQYF. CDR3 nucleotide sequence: TGTGCCAGCAGCCTTGGCGGGGTACTCTACGAGCAGTACTTC.

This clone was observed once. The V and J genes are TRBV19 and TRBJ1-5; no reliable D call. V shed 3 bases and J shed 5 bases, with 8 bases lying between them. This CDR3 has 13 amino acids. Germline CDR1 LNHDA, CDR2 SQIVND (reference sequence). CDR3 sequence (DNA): TGTGCCAGTAGTATCAGCGTGGATCAGCCCCAGCATTTT. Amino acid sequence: CASSISVDQPQHF.

The CDR3 is CASSPTSYEQYF. CDR3 bases: TGTGCCAGCAGCCCTACTTCCTACGAGCAGTACTTC. The chain combines TRBV11-2 with TRBJ2-7; D unclear. The length of the CDR3 is 12 residues. V dropped 5 bases and J dropped 1 base, with 6 bases sitting between them. From germline, CDR1 is SGHAT and CDR2 FQNNGV.

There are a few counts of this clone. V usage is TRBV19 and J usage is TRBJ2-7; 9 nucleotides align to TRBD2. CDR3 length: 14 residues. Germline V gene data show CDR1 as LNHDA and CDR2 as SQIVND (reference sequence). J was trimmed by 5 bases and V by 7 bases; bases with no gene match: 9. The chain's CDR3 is CASNPAGGENEQYF. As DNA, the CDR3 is TGTGCCAGTAATCCAGCGGGGGGAGAGAACGAGCAGTACTTC.

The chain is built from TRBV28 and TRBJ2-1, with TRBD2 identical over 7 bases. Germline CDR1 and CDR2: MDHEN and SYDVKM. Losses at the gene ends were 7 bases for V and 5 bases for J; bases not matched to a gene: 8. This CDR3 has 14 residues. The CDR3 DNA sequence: TGTGCCAGCAAAGAGACTAGCTTTGACAATGAGCAGTTCTTC. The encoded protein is CASKETSFDNEQFF.

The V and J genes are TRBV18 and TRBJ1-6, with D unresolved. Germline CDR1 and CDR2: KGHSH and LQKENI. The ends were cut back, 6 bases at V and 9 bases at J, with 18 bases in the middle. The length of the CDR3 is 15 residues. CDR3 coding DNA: TGTGCCAGCTCTGACGAGGGCACCATGGGTTCACCCCTCCACTTT. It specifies CASSDEGTMGSPLHF.

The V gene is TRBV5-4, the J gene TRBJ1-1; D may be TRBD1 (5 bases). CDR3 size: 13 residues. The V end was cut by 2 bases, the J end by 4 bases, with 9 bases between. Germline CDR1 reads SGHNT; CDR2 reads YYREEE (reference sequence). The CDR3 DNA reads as TGTGCCAGCAGCTTCCAGGGTGGCACTGAAGCTTTCTTT. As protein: CASSFQGGTEAFF. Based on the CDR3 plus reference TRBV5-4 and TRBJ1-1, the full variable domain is ETGVTQSPTHLIKTRGQQVTLRCSSQSGHNTVSWYQQALGQGPQFIFQYYREEENGRGNFPPRFSGLQFPNYSSELNVNALELDDSALYLCASSFQGGTEAFFGQGTRLTVV.

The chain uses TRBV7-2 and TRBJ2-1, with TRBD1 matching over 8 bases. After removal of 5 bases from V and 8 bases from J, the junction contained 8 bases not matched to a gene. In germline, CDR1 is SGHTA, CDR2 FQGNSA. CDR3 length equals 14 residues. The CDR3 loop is CASSPGTGGDEQFF. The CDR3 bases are TGTGCCAGCAGCCCCGGGACAGGAGGGGATGAGCAGTTCTTC. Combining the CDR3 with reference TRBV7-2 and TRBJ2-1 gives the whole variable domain GAGVSQSPSNKVTEKGKDVELRCDPISGHTALYWYRQSLGQGLEFLIYFQGNSAPDKSGLPSDRFSAERTGGSVSTLTIQRTQQEDSAVYLCASSPGTGGDEQFFGPGTRLTVL.

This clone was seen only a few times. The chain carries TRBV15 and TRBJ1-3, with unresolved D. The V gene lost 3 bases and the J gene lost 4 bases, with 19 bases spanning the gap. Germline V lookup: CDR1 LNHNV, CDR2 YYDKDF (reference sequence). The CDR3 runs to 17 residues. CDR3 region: CATSSGLVRSGGNTIYF. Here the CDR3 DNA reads TGTGCCACCAGCAGTGGGCTAGTTAGATCGGGGGGAAACACCATATATTTT.

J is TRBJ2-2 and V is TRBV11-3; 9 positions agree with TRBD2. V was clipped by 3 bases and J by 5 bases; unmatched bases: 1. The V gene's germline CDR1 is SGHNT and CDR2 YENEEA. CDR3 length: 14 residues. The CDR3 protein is CASSLGLATGELFF. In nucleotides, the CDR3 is TGTGCCAGCAGCTTGGGACTAGCTACCGGGGAGCTGTTTTTT.

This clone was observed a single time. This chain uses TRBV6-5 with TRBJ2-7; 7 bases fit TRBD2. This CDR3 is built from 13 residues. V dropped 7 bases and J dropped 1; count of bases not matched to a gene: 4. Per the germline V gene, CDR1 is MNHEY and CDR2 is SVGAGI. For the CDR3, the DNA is TGTGCCAGCAAGCGGGGAGGGTCCTACGAGCAGTACTTC. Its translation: CASKRGGSYEQYF.

CDR3 in DNA: TGCGCCAGCAGCCAAGAACAGTACGCTAACTATGGCTACACCTTC. The encoded protein is CASSQEQYANYGYTF. The chain has TRBV4-3 and TRBJ1-2; D gene unclear. Trimming pared 0 bases from V and 0 bases from J, leaving 8 bases between. Germline-derived CDR1 and CDR2 are LGHNA and YSLEER. This CDR3 has 15 residues.

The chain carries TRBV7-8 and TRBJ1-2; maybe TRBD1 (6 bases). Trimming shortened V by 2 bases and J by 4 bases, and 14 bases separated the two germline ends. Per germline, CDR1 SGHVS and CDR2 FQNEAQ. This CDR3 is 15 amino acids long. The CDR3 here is CASSLTSGTSYGYTF. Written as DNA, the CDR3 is TGTGCCAGCAGCTTAACCAGCGGGACAAGCTATGGCTACACCTTC.

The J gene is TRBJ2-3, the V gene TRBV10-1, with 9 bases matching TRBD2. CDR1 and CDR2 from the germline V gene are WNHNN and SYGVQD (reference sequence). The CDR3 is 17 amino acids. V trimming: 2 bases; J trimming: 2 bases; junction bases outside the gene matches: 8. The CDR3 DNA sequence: TGCGCCAGCAGTGAGCGGACTAGCGACCCAAACACAGATACGCAGTATTTT. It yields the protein CASSERTSDPNTDTQYF.

The CDR3 DNA follows: TGTGCCAGCAGCCAAGATCCAGGGGGCAATGAGCAGTTCTTC. Its protein is CASSQDPGGNEQFF. This sequence joins TRBV3-1 (or the pseudogene TRBV3-2) and TRBJ2-1; 7 bases agree with TRBD1. The junction had 2 bases not matched to a gene; V was cut back by 0 bases and J by 6 bases. CDR1 LGHDT and CDR2 YNNKEL come from the germline V gene (reference sequence). The CDR3 sequence is 14 residues long.

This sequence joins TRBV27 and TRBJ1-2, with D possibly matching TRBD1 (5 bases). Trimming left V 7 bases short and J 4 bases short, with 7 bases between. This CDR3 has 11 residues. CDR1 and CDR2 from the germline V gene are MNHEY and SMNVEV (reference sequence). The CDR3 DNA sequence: TGTGCCAGCAACGGGGGCTATGGCTACACCTTC. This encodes CASNGGYGYTF.

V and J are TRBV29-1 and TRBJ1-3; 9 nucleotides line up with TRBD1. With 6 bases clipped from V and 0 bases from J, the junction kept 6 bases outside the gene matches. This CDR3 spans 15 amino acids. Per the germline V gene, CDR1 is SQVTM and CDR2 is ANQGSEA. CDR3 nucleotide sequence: TGCAGCGTAAAGGACAGGGGCTTCTCTGGAAACACCATATATTTT. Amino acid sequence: CSVKDRGFSGNTIYF.

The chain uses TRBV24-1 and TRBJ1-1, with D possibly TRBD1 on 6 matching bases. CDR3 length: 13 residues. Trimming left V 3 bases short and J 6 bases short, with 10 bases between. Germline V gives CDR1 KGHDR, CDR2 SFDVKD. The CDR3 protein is CATSDPGDAEAFF. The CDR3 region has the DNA TGTGCCACCAGTGATCCAGGGGACGCTGAAGCTTTCTTT.

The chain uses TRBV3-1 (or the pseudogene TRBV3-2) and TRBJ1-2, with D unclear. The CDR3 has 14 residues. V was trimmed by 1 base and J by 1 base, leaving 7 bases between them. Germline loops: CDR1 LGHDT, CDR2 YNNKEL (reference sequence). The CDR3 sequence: CASSQGRINYGYTF. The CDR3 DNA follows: TGTGCCAGCAGCCAAGGGCGGATTAACTATGGCTACACCTTC.

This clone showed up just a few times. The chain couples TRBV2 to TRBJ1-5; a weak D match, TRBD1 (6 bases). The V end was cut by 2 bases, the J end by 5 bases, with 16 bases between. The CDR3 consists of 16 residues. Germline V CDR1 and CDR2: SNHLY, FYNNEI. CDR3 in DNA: TGTGCCAGCAGTGAATTAGTTCCGGCAGGGGATCAGCCCCAGCATTTT. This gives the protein CASSELVPAGDQPQHF.

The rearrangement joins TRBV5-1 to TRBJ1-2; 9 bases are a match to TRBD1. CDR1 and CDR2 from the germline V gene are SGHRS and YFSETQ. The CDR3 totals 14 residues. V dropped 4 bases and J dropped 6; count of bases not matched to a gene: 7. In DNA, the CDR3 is TGCGCCAGCAGCAGCTCCGGGACAGGGAATGGCTACACCTTC. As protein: CASSSSGTGNGYTF.

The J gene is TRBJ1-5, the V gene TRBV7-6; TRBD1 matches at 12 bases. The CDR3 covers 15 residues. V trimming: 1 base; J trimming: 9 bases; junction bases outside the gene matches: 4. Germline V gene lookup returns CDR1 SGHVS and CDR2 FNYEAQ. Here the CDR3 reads CASSLGDRGRLPQHF. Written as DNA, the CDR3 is TGTGCCAGCAGCTTAGGGGACAGGGGGCGTTTGCCCCAGCATTTT.